These T cell receptor beta chains were read from a single sample in a study of shared clonotypes between healthy human individuals. Assay: immunoSEQ multiplex PCR; the TCRdb copy retains only in-frame clones and omits some. The table shows about 680,000 clones, with 73% occurring only once. The sample was memory CD4+ T cells sorted from blood. These receptors originate from a woman aged 30 to 39 in good health. Each CDR3 is given with its conserved first and last residue. Fields, in order: D gene, clone size, V gene, J gene, CDR3 DNA, CDR3 protein. D genes are given only for firm matches. Where a row states a size, it is once, few, many or the class of an expanded clone; other rows omit it.

.	.	TRBV29-1	TRBJ2-1	TGCAGCGGGGTGCTGGAGGGGGAGGGCCTGGTATTTGACCAGTTCTTC	CSGVLEGEGLVFDQFF
TRBD2	.	TRBV27	TRBJ2-1	TGTGCCAGCAGCTTAGCCCCGGGACTAGCGGGCTACAATGAGCAGTTCTTC	CASSLAPGLAGYNEQFF
.	few	TRBV30	TRBJ1-1	TGTGCCTTAATAAGAGGATTGGACACTGAAGCTTTCTTT	CALIRGLDTEAFF
TRBD2	.	TRBV5-1	TRBJ2-3	TGCGCCAGCAGCAAGGGACTAGCGGGAGGAGGTTTCCGGGATACGCAGTATTTT	CASSKGLAGGGFRDTQYF
.	.	TRBV5-1	TRBJ1-4	TGCGCCAGCAGCCTGGACAGCGGGGATGAAAAACTGTTTTTT	CASSLDSGDEKLFF
TRBD1	.	TRBV15	TRBJ1-2	TGTGCCACCAGCAGAGACCACGCCGGGACAGGGGCTAACTATGGCTACACCTTC	CATSRDHAGTGANYGYTF
.	few	TRBV4-2	TRBJ1-5	TGTGCCAGCAGCCAAGATCTGGATGAAAATTATCAGCCCCAGCATTTT	CASSQDLDENYQPQHF
TRBD2	.	TRBV27	TRBJ2-7	TGTGCCAGCAGTCCCTGGGGTATAGCGGGAGTAATGTCTATGTACGAGCAGTACTTC	CASSPWGIAGVMSMYEQYF
.	many	TRBV7-2	TRBJ1-4	TGTGCCAGCAGCCGTGGGGAAGGAAAACTGTTTTTT	CASSRGEGKLFF
.	.	TRBV7-9	TRBJ2-3	TGTGCCAGCAGCTTATTTAGCACAGATACGCAGTATTTT	CASSLFSTDTQYF
.	.	TRBV28	TRBJ2-3	TGTGCCAGCAGACCTGCGGGGATTTCTACGCAGTATTTT	CASRPAGISTQYF
.	.	TRBV19	TRBJ1-2	TGTGCCAGTAGTATTTGGAACAGGGCCTATGGCTACACCTTC	CASSIWNRAYGYTF
.	.	TRBV28	TRBJ2-1	TGTGCCAGCAGTCAACTCAGTCTACCTCACTTGGGGTACAATGAGCAGTTCTTC	CASSQLSLPHLGYNEQFF
TRBD2	.	TRBV5-1	TRBJ2-7	TGCGCCAGCAGCTTGGTAGCGGGAGGCCCATCAGTTACCTCCTACGAGCAGTACTTC	CASSLVAGGPSVTSYEQYF
.	.	TRBV9	TRBJ2-1	TGTGCCAGCAGCGTAGTCGGGAGTTTAACAACCTACAATGAGCAGTTCTTC	CASSVVGSLTTYNEQFF
TRBD1	.	TRBV2	TRBJ2-1	TGTGCCAGCTCCAACAGGGGGCCCAATGAGCAGTTCTTC	CASSNRGPNEQFF
.	.	TRBV27	TRBJ1-5	TGTGCCAGCAGGGCCCTGGCAGGTTATAGCAATCAGCCCCAGCATTTT	CASRALAGYSNQPQHF
.	.	TRBV28	TRBJ1-5	TGTGCCAGCCACCTCCCCAATCAGCCCCAGCATTTT	CASHLPNQPQHF
TRBD1	.	TRBV7-6	TRBJ2-3	TGTGCCAGCAGCTCACGACAGGGGGCGGGCACAGATACGCAGTATTTT	CASSSRQGAGTDTQYF
.	.	TRBV5-1	TRBJ2-1	TGCGCCAGCAGCTTGTCCTCGAGCTCCTACAATGAGCAGTTCTTC	CASSLSSSSYNEQFF
.	.	TRBV27	TRBJ2-7	TGTGCCAGCAGTTCGCAAAATGGCGACGAGCAGTACTTC	CASSSQNGDEQYF
.	few	TRBV10-3	TRBJ1-1	TGTGCCATCAGTTCCGGGCCCCAAGCTTTCTTT	CAISSGPQAFF
.	many	TRBV5-1	TRBJ1-3	TGCGCCAGCAGCCCCGAGGGAGGCGACTCTGGAAACACCATATATTTT	CASSPEGGDSGNTIYF
TRBD1	.	TRBV19	TRBJ2-1	TGTGCCAGTAGTATACAAAACAGGGGGCAAAACTCCTACAATGAGCAGTTCTTC	CASSIQNRGQNSYNEQFF
.	.	TRBV19	TRBJ2-7	TGTGCCAGTAGTATTGGACACGGCTACGAGCAGTACTTC	CASSIGHGYEQYF
.	once	TRBV6-1	TRBJ2-3	TGTGCCAGCAGTGAAAGCAGGGTAGCAGATACGCAGTATTTT	CASSESRVADTQYF
TRBD2	.	TRBV5-1	TRBJ2-3	TGCGCCAGCAGCTTGGGCCCCAGCGGGAGTTCAGATACGCAGTATTTT	CASSLGPSGSSDTQYF
.	.	TRBV10-3	TRBJ2-2	TGTGCCATCAGGGGGACCATTAACACCGGGGAGCTGTTTTTT	CAIRGTINTGELFF
.	.	TRBV21-1	TRBJ2-7	TGTGCCAGCAGCAAAAGTTCAAGCGGGGCCCAGGACGAGCAGTACTTC	CASSKSSSGAQDEQYF